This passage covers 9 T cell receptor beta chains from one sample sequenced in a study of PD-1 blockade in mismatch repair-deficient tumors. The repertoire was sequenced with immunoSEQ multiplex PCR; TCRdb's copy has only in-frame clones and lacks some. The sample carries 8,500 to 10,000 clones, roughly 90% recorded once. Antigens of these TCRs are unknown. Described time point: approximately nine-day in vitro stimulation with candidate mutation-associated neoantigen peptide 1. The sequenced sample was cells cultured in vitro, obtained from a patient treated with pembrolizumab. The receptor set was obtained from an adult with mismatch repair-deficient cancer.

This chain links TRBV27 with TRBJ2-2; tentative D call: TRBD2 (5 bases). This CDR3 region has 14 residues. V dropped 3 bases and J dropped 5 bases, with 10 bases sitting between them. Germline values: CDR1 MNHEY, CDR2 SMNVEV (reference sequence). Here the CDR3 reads CASSFQSGTGELFF. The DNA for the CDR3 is TGTGCCAGCAGTTTTCAGTCGGGGACCGGGGAGCTGTTTTTT.

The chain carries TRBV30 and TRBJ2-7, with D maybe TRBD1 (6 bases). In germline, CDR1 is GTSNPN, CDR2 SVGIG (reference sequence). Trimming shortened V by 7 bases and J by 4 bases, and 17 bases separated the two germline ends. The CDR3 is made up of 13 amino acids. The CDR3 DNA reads TGTGCCTTCTCCAGGGGCCCCCGTTACGAGCAGTACTTC. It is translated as CAFSRGPRYEQYF.

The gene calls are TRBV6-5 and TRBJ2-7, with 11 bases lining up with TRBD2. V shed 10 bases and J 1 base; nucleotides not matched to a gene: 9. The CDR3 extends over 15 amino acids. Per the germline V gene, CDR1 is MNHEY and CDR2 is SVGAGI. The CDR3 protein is CATAVLAGGSYEQYF. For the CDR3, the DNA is TGTGCCACCGCCGTATTAGCGGGAGGGTCCTACGAGCAGTACTTC.

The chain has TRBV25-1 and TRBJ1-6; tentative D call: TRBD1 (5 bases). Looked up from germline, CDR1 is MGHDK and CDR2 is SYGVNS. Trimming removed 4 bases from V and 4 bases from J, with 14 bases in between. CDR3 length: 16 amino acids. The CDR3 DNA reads TGTGCCAGCAGTGTAAACACCGGGGGATATAATTCACCCCTCCACTTT. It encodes CASSVNTGGYNSPLHF.

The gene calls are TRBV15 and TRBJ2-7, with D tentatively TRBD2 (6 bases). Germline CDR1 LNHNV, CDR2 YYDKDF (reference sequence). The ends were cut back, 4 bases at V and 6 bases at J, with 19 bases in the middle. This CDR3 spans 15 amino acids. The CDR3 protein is CATSTGRRASAEQYF. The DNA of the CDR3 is TGTGCCACCAGCACTGGAAGGAGGGCGTCTGCCGAGCAGTACTTC. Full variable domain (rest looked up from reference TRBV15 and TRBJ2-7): DAMVIQNPRYQVTQFGKPVTLSCSQTLNHNVMYWYQQKSSQAPKLLFHYYDKDFNNEADTPDNFQSRRPNTSFCFLDIRSPGLGDTAMYLCATSTGRRASAEQYFGPGTRLTVT.

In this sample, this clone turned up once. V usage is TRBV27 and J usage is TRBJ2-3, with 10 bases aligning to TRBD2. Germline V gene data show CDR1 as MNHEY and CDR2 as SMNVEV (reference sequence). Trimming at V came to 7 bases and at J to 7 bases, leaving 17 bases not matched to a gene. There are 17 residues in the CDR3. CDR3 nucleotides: TGTGCCAGCACCTCCCGGACTAGCGGTTTGAGCGGAAATACGCAGTATTTT. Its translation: CASTSRTSGLSGNTQYF.

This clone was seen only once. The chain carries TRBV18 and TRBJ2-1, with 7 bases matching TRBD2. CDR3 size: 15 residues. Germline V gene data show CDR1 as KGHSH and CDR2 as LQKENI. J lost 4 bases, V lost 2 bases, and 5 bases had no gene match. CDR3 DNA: TGTGCCAGCTCACCAAGCCAGCGGGGATACAATGAGCAGTTCTTC. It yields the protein CASSPSQRGYNEQFF.

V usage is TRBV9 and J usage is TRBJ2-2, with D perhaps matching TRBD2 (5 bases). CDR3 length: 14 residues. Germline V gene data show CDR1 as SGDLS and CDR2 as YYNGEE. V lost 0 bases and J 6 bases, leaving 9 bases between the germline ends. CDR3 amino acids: CASSVGLAAGELFF. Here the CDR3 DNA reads TGTGCCAGCAGCGTAGGGCTAGCCGCCGGGGAGCTGTTTTTT.

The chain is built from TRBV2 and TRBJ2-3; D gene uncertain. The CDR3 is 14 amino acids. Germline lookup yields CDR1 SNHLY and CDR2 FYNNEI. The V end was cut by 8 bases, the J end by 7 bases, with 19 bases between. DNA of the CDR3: TGTGCCAGCGTGTTGTCCCCCGTGGGGAATACGCAGTATTTT. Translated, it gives CASVLSPVGNTQYF.